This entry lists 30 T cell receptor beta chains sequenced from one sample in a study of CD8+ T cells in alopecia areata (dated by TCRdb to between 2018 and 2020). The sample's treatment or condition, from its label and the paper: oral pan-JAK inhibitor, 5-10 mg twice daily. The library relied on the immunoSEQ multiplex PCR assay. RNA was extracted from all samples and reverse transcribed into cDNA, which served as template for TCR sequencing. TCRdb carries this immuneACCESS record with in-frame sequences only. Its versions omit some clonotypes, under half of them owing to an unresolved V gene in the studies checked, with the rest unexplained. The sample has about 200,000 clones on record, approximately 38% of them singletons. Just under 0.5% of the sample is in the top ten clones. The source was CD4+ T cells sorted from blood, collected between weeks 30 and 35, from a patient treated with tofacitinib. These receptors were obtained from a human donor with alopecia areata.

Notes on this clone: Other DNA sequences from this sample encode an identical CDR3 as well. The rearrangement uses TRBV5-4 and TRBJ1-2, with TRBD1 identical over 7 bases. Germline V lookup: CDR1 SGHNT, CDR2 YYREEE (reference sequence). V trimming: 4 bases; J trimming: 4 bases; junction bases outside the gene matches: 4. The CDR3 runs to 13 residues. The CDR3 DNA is TGTGCCAGCAGCCTAGACAGGGTCTATGGCTACACCTTC. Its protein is CASSLDRVYGYTF.

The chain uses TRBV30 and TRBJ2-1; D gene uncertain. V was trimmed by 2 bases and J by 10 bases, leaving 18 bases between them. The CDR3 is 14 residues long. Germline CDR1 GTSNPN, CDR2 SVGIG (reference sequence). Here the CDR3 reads CAWSLAHPDGEQFF. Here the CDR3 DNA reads TGTGCCTGGAGTTTGGCTCATCCCGACGGAGAGCAGTTCTTC.

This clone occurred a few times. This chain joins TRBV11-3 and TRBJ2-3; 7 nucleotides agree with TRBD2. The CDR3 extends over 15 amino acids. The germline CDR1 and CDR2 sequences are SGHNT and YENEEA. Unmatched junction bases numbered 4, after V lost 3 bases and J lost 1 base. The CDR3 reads CASSLGRAGTDTQYF. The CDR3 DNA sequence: TGTGCCAGCAGCTTGGGGAGGGCTGGCACAGATACGCAGTATTTT.

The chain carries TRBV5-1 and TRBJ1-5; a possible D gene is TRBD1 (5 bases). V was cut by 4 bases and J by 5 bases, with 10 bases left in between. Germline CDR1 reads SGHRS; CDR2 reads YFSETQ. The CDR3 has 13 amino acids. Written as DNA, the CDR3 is TGCGCCAGCAGCGTTGGGACGGATCAGCCCCAGCATTTT. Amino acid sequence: CASSVGTDQPQHF.

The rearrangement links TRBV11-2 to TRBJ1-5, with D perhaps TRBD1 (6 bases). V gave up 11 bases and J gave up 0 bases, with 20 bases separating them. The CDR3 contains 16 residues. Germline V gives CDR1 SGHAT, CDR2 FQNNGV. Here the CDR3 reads CAGFPYKGDSNQPQHF. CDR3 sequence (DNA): TGTGCCGGGTTCCCCTATAAGGGGGATAGCAATCAGCCCCAGCATTTT.

DNA of the CDR3: TGTGCCAGCAGCCCACTAGCGGGAGGGATGAATGAGCAGTTCTTC. Translation: CASSPLAGGMNEQFF. The rearrangement links TRBV6-4 to TRBJ2-1, with 13 bases lining up with TRBD2. Germline values: CDR1 MRHNA, CDR2 SNTAGT. The CDR3 totals 15 residues. V trimming: 6 bases; J trimming: 7 bases; junction bases outside the gene matches: 6.

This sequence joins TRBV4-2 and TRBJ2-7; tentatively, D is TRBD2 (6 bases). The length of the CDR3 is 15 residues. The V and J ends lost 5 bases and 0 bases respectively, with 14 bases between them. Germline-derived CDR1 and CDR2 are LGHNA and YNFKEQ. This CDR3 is CASSSRDGSSYEQYF. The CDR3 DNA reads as TGTGCCAGCAGCTCTCGGGACGGGAGCTCCTACGAGCAGTACTTC.

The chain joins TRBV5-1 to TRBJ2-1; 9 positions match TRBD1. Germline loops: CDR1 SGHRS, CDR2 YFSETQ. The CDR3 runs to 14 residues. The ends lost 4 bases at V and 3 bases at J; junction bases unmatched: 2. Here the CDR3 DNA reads TGCGCCAGCAGCGGGACAGGGTACTACAATGAGCAGTTCTTC. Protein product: CASSGTGYYNEQFF. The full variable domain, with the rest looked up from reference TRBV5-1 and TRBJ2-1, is KAGVTQTPRYLIKTRGQQVTLSCSPISGHRSVSWYQQTPGQGLQFLFEYFSETQRNKGNFPGRFSGRQFSNSRSEMNVSTLELGDSALYLCASSGTGYYNEQFFGPGTRLTVL.

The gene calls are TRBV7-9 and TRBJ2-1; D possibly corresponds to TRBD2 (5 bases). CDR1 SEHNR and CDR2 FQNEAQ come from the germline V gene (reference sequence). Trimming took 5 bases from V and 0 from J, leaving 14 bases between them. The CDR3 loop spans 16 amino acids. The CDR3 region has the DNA TGTGCCAGCAGCAGCCAAGTGGGGAGCTCCTACAATGAGCAGTTCTTC. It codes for CASSSQVGSSYNEQFF.

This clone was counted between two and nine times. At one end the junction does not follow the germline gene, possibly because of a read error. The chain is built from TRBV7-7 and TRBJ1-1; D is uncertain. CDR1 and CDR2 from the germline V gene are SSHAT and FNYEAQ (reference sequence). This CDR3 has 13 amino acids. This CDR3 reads CASSQGPNTEAFF. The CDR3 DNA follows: TGTGCTAGCAGCCAAGGACCAAACACTGAAGCTTTCTTT.

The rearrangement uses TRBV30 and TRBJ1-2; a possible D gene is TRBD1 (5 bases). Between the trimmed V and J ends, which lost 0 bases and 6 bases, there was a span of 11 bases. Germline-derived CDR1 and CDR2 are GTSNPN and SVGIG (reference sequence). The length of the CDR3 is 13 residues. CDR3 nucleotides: TGTGCCTGGAGTGTCGGGACGAGAGATGGCTACACCTTC. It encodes CAWSVGTRDGYTF.

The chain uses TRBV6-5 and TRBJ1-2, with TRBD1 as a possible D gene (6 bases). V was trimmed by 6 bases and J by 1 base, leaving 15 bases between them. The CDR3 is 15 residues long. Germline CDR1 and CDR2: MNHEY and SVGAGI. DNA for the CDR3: TGTGCCAGCAGCCCCTACGAGGGGGGTAACTATGGCTACACCTTC. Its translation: CASSPYEGGNYGYTF.

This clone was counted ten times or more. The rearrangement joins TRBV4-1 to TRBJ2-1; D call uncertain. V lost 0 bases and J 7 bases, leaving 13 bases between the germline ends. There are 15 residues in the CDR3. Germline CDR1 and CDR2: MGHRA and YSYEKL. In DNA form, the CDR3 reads TGCGCCAGCAGCCAAGATCGCAGGAACAAAAATGAGCAGTTCTTC. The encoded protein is CASSQDRRNKNEQFF.

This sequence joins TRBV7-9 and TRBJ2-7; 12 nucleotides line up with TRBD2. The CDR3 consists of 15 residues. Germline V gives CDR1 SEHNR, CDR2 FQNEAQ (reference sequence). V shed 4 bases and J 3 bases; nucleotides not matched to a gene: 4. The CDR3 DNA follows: TGTGCCAGCAGCTCACTAGCGGGAGGCCTCTACGAGCAGTACTTC. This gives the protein CASSSLAGGLYEQYF.

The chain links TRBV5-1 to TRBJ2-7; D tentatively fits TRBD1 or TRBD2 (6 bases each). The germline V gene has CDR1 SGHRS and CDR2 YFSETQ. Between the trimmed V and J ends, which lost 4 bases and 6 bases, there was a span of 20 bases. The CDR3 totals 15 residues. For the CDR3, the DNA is TGCGCCAGCAGCCGGGAGATGACAGGTTTCTCCGAGCAGTACTTC. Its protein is CASSREMTGFSEQYF.

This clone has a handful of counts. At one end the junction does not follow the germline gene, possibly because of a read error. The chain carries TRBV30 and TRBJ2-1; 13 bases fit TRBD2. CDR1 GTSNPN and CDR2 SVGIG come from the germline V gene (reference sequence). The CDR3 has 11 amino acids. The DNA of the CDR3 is TGTGCCTGCCGTTTGACTAGCGGGGGGCTCTTC. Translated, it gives CACRLTSGGLF.

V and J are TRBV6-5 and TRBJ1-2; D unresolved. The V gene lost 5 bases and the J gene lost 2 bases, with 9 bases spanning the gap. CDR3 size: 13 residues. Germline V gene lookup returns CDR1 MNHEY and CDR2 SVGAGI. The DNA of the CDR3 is TGTGCCAGCAGTCAACCACCGAACTATGGCTACACCTTC. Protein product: CASSQPPNYGYTF.

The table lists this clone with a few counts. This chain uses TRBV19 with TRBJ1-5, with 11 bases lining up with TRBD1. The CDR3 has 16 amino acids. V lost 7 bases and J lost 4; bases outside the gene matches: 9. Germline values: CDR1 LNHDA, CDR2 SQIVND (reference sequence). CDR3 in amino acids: CASTTMGTGGNQPQHF. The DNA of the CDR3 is TGTGCCAGTACCACGATGGGGACAGGGGGTAATCAGCCCCAGCATTTT. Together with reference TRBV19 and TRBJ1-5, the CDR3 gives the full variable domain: DGGITQSPKYLFRKEGQNVTLSCEQNLNHDAMYWYRQDPGQGLRLIYYSQIVNDFQKGDIAEGYSVSREKKESFPLTVTSAQKNPTAFYLCASTTMGTGGNQPQHFGDGTRLSIL.

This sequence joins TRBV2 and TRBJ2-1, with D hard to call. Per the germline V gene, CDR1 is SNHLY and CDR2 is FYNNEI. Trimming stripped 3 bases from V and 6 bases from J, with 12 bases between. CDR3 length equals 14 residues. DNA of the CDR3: TGTGCCAGCAGTGATGTGGTGAGGTTCAATGAGCAGTTCTTC. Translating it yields CASSDVVRFNEQFF.

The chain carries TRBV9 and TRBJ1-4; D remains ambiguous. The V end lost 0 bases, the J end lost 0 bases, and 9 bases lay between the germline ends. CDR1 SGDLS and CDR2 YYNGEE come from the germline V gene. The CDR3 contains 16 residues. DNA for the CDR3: TGTGCCAGCAGCGTAGGACTTACTTCAACTAATGAAAAACTGTTTTTT. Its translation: CASSVGLTSTNEKLFF.

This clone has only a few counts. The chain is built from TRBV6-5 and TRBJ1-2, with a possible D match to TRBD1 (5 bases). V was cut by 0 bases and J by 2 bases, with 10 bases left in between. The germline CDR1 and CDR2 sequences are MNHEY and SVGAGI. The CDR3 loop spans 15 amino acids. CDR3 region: CASSYSAGTNYGYTF. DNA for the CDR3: TGTGCCAGCAGTTACTCTGCAGGGACCAACTATGGCTACACCTTC.

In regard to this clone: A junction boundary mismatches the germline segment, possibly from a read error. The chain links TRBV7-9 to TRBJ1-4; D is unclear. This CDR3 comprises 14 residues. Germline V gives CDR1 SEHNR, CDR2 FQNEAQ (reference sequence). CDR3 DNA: TGTGCCAGCACCTTACGGCAGGATAATGAAAAACTGTTTTTT. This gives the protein CASTLRQDNEKLFF.

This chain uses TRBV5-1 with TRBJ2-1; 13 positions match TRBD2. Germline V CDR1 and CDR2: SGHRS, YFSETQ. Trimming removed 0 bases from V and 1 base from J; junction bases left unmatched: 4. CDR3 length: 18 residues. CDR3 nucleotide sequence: TGCGCCAGCAGCTTGGAGTGGACTAGCGGGGGTTCCTACAATGAGCAGTTCTTC. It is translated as CASSLEWTSGGSYNEQFF. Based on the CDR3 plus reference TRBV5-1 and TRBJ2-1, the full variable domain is KAGVTQTPRYLIKTRGQQVTLSCSPISGHRSVSWYQQTPGQGLQFLFEYFSETQRNKGNFPGRFSGRQFSNSRSEMNVSTLELGDSALYLCASSLEWTSGGSYNEQFFGPGTRLTVL.

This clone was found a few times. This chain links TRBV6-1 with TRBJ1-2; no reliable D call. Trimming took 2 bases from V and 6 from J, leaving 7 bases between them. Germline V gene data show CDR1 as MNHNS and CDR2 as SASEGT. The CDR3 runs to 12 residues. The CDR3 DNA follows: TGTGCCAGCAGTGAAAGGCAGGATGGCTACACCTTC. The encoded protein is CASSERQDGYTF.

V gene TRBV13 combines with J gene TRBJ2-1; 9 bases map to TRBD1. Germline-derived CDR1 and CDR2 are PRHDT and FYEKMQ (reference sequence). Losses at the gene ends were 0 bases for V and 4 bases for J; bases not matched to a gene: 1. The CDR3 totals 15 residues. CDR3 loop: CASSLGDRGYNEQFF. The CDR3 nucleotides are TGTGCCAGCAGCTTAGGGGACAGGGGATACAATGAGCAGTTCTTC.

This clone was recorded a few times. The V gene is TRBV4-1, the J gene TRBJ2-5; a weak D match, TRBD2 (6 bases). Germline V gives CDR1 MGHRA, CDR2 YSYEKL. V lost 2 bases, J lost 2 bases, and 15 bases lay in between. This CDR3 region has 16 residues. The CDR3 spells CASSQKTPSAQETQYF. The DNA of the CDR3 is TGCGCCAGCAGCCAAAAAACCCCTAGCGCTCAAGAGACCCAGTACTTC.

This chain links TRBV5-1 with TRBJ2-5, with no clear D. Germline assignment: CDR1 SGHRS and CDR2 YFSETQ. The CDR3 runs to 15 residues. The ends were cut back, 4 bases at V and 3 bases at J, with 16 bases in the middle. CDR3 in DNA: TGCGCCAGCAGCCTCCAGGTGGGCGCGAAAGAGACCCAGTACTTC. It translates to CASSLQVGAKETQYF.

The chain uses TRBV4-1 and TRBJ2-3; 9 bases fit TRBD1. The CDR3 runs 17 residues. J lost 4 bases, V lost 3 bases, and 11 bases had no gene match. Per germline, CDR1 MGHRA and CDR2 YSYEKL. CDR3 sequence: CASSQRRDRVFSDTQYF. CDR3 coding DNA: TGCGCCAGCAGCCAGCGCCGGGACAGGGTCTTCTCAGATACGCAGTATTTT.

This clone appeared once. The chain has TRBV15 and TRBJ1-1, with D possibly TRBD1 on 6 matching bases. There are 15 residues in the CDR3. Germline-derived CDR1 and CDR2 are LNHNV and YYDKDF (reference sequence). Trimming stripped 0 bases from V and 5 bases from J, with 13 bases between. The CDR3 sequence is CATSRDTQGWTEAFF. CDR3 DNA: TGTGCCACCAGCAGAGATACTCAGGGGTGGACTGAAGCTTTCTTT.

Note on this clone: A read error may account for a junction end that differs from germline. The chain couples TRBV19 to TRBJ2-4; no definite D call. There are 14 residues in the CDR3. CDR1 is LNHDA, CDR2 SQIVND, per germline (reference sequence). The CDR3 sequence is CASSVDDGQNIQYF. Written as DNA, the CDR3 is TGTGCCAGTAGTGTAGACGATGGTCAAAACATTCAGTACTTC.